These 21 T cell receptor beta chains were all obtained from the same sample, sequenced in a study of monozygotic twins with inflammatory bowel disease (dated by TCRdb to the late 2010s). The receptor library was made with 5' RACE. Sequencing used an Illumina HiSeq 2500. TCRdb reprocessed the reads; each CDR3 protein sequence makes one entry, and DNA is unavailable. In this sample's table one finds some 330,000 distinct CDR3 sequences. The leading ten clones occupy 5.6% of the sample. Sequencing was performed on blood. These receptors came from a human donor with ulcerative colitis or Crohn's disease, or a healthy co-twin of an affected twin (not recorded which).

The CDR3 here is CASSKSGTPTPHQPQHF. The V call is TRBV12-3 or TRBV12-4, the J call TRBJ1-5. The CDR3 sequence is 17 residues long.

V is TRBV7-9 and J is TRBJ2-5. This CDR3 has 12 residues. CDR1 and CDR2 (germline): SEHNR, FQNEAQ (reference sequence). The CDR3 loop reads CASSTNGYSQYF.

V is TRBV6-5 and J is TRBJ2-3; TCRdb designates TRBD1, a call that cannot be tested without DNA. The CDR3 covers 14 residues. Per germline, CDR1 MNHEY and CDR2 SVGAGI. The CDR3 spells CASSYERGTDTQYF.

The V call is TRBV6-5, the J call TRBJ2-7; TCRdb picks TRBD2, but there is no DNA to check that call. This CDR3 has 17 residues. The germline V gene encodes CDR1 MNHEY and CDR2 SVGAGI. CDR3 region: CASSYPLIRVLSYEQYF.

The chain is built from TRBV9 and TRBJ2-7; no DNA is available, so the TRBD2 call from TCRdb remains unchecked. The germline V gene encodes CDR1 SGDLS and CDR2 YYNGEE. The CDR3 spans 16 residues. This chain's CDR3 is CASSVDSSGSVYEQYF.

The chain uses TRBV10-3 and TRBJ2-1; checking the TCRdb D call of TRBD1 is not possible without DNA. Germline CDR1 ENHRY, CDR2 SYGVKD. The CDR3 is made up of 14 amino acids. CDR3: CAISDRVSYNEQFF.

The V and J genes are TRBV12-3 or TRBV12-4 and TRBJ2-3; TCRdb names TRBD2, which stays unverified in the absence of DNA. The CDR3 sequence is 15 residues long. The CDR3 loop reads CASRLGLALGDTQYF.

The chain is built from TRBV19 and TRBJ2-2; checking the TCRdb D call of TRBD2 is not possible without DNA. Germline V gene lookup returns CDR1 LNHDA and CDR2 SQIVND (reference sequence). The CDR3 extends over 15 amino acids. The CDR3 reads CASSIFGSVGGELFF.

The chain uses TRBV20-1 and TRBJ1-2. This CDR3 is 12 amino acids long. Per the germline V gene, CDR1 is DFQATT and CDR2 is SNEGSKA (reference sequence). CDR3 sequence: CSALTANYGYTF.

This rearrangement joins TRBV20-1 to TRBJ2-1; with no DNA, the TCRdb D assignment of TRBD2 cannot be verified. Germline-derived CDR1 and CDR2 are DFQATT and SNEGSKA (reference sequence). CDR3 size: 11 residues. The CDR3 loop reads CSASGSNEQFF.

This sequence joins TRBV11-2 and TRBJ2-5. Germline CDR1 SGHAT, CDR2 FQNNGV. The CDR3 totals 13 residues. CDR3 amino acids: CASSLWRKETQYF.

V and J are TRBV20-1 and TRBJ2-3. The CDR3 runs 14 residues. The germline V gene encodes CDR1 DFQATT and CDR2 SNEGSKA (reference sequence). This CDR3 is CSANPDLSTDTQYF.

The chain joins TRBV9 to TRBJ1-1. CDR1 is SGDLS, CDR2 YYNGEE, per germline. This CDR3 has 15 residues. The chain's CDR3 is CASSVVGVAAPEAFF.

V is TRBV29-1 and J is TRBJ2-5; TCRdb designates TRBD1, a call that cannot be tested without DNA. Germline loops: CDR1 SQVTM, CDR2 ANQGSEA. CDR3 length: 16 residues. The CDR3 sequence is CSVNRFWGGLGETQYF.

The chain employs TRBV20-1 and TRBJ1-4; the TCRdb call, TRBD1, lacks DNA for checking. CDR1 and CDR2 (germline): DFQATT, SNEGSKA (reference sequence). This CDR3 has 15 amino acids. CDR3 protein: CSAGDRAPTNEKLFF.

CDR3 in amino acids: CASSLGGASNEKLFF. J is TRBJ1-4 and V is TRBV7-9; no DNA is available, so the TRBD1 call from TCRdb remains unchecked. This CDR3 has 15 residues. Looked up from germline, CDR1 is SEHNR and CDR2 is FQNEAQ (reference sequence).

The chain has TRBV12-3 or TRBV12-4 and TRBJ2-7; checking the TCRdb D call of TRBD2 is not possible without DNA. The CDR3 sequence is 14 residues long. The CDR3 sequence is CASRGRSLGGEQYF.

The chain employs TRBV11-2 and TRBJ2-7. The CDR3 has 11 amino acids. Germline V gene sequence: CDR1 SGHAT, CDR2 FQNNGV. CDR3 sequence: CASSIGFEQYF.

The rearrangement joins TRBV7-2 to TRBJ1-3; TCRdb returns TRBD1, unconfirmable since there is no DNA. This CDR3 is 16 amino acids long. Germline V gene sequence: CDR1 SGHTA, CDR2 FQGNSA. CDR3 region: CASSSGDRGFTDTIYF.

The gene calls are TRBV7-3 and TRBJ2-1; without DNA, the TCRdb call of TRBD1 cannot be checked. Germline V lookup: CDR1 SGHTA, CDR2 FQGTGA. The CDR3 spans 20 residues. CDR3 protein: CASSLTSLSDPGMIKNEQFF.

The V gene is TRBV15, the J gene TRBJ2-7; the TRBD2 assignment by TCRdb is unverifiable without DNA. Germline values: CDR1 LNHNV, CDR2 YYDKDF (reference sequence). The CDR3 is 16 residues long. CDR3 in amino acids: CATSRDLTSGKYEQYF.